This T cell receptor beta chain was found in a study of low-dose radiotherapy and immunotherapy resistance in tumors. The V segment lost 10 bases and the J segment 7 bases; nucleotides outside the gene matches: 15. The CDR3 consists of 15 residues. From germline, CDR1 is MDHEN and CDR2 SYDVKM. Alpha and beta chains were covered, as first-strand cDNA relied on TRAV- and TRBV-specific primers. It was with a constant-region primer and a V-primer adapter that TCRs were amplified over roughly 19 PCR cycles. TCRdb used MiXCR to reprocess the reads, holding one entry per CDR3 protein. The sample consists of 50,000 or so distinct CDR3 sequences, about 25% of them appearing once. Time point meaning: after trial treatment. Treatment described: LDRT plus nivolumab, ipilimumab, low-dose cyclophosphamide and aspirin (RACIN trial).

The sequencing used PBMCs, collected after low-dose radiotherapy plus immunotherapy. The chain couples TRBV28 to TRBJ2-7, with 11 bases identical to TRBD2. The sequence came from a male donor with prostate cancer. The CDR3 region has the DNA TGTGCCACCATCCGAGGTAGCGGGAGGGCAGAGGAGCAGTACTTC. Translation gives CATIRGSGRAEEQYF.